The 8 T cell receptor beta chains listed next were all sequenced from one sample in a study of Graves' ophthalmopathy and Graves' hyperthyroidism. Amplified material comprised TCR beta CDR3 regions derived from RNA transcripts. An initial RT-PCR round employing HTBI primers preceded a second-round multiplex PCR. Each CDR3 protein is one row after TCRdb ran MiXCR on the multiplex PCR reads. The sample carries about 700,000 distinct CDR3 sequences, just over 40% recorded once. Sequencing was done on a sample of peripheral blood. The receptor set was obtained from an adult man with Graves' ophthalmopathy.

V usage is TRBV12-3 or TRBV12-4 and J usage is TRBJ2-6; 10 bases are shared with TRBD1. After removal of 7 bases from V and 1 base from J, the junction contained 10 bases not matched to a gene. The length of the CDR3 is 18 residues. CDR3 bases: TGTGCCAGCACCCACACAGACAGGGGGCTTTCTGGGGCCAACGTCCTGACTTTC. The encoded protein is CASTHTDRGLSGANVLTF.

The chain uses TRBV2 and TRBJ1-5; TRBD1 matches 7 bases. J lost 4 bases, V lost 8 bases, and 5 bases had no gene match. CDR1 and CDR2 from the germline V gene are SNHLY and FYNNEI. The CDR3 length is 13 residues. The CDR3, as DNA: TGTGCCAGCCGACAGGGACCGAATCAGCCCCAGCATTTT. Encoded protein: CASRQGPNQPQHF.

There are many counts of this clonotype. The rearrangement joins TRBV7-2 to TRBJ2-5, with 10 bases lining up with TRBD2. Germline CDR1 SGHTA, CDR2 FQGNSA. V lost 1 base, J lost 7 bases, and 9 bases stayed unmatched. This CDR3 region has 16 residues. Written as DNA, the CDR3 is TGTGCCAGCAGCTTAGAGGCACTAGCGGGAAGTGCGACCCAGTACTTC. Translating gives CASSLEALAGSATQYF.

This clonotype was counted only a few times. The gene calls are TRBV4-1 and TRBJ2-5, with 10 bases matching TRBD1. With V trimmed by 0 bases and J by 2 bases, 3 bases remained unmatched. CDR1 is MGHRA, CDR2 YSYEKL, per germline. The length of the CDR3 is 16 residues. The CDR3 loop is CASSQDPGQGQETQYF. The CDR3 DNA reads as TGCGCCAGCAGCCAAGACCCGGGACAGGGGCAAGAGACCCAGTACTTC.

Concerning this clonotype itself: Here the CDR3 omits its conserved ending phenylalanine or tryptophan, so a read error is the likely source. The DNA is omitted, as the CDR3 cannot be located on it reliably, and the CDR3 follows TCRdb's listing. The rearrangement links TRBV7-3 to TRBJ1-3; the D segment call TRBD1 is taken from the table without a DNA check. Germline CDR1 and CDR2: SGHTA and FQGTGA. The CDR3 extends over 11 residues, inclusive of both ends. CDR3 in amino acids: CASSLMGGANT.

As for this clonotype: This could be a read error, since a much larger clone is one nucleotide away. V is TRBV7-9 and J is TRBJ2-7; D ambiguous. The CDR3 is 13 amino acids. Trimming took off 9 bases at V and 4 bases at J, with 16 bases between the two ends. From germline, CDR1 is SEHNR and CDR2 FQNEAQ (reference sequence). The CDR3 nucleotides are TGTGCCAGTAGTCGCCCAGCCGGGTACGAGCAGTACTTC. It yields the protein CASSRPAGYEQYF.

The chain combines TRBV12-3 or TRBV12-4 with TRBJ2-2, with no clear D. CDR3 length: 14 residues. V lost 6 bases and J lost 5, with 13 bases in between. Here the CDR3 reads CASSFQFGTGELFF. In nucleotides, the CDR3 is TGTGCCAGCAGCTTCCAGTTCGGGACCGGGGAGCTGTTTTTT.

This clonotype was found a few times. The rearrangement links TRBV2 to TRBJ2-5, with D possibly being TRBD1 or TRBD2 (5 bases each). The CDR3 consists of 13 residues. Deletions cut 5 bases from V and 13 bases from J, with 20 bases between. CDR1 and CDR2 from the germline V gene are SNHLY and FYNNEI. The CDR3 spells CASSLQEATMRYF. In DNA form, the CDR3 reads TGTGCCAGCAGTTTACAGGAGGCTACTATGCGGTACTTC.